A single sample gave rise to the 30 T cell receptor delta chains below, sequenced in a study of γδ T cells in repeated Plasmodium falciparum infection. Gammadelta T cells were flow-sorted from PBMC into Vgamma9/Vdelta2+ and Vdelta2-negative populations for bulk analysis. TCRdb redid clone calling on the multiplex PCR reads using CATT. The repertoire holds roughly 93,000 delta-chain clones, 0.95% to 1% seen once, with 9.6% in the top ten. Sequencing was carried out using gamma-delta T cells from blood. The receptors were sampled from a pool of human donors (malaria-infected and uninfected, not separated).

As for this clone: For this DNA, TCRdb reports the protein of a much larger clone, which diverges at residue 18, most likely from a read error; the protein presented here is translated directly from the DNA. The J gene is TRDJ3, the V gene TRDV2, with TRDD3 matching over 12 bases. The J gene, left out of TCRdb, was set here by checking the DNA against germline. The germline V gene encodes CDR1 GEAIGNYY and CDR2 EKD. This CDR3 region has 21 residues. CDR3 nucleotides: TGTGCCTGTGACACCGTAGTTCTGGGGGATACGAGCTCCTGGGACACCCGACGGATGTTTTTC. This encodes CACDTVVLGDTSSWDTRRMFF.

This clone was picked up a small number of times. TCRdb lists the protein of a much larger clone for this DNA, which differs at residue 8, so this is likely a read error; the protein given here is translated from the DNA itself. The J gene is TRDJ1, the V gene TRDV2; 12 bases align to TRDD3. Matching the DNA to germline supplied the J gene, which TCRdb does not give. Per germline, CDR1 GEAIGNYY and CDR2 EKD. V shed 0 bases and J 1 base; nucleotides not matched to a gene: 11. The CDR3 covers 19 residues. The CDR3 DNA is TGTGCCTGTGACACCCTGCCTTCTGGGGGATACGGAAGCACCGATAAACTCATCTTT. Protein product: CACDTLPSGGYGSTDKLIF.

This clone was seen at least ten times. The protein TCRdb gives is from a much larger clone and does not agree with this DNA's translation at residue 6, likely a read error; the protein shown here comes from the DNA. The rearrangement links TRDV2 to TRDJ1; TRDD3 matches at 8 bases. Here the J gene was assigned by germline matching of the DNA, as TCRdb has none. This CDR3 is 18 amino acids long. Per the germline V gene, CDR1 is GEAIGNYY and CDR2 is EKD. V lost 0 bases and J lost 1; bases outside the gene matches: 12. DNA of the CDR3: TGTGCCTGTGACACCATTTCCCGACTGGGGGGGGGCACCGATAAACTCATCTTT. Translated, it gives CACDTISRLGGGTDKLIF.

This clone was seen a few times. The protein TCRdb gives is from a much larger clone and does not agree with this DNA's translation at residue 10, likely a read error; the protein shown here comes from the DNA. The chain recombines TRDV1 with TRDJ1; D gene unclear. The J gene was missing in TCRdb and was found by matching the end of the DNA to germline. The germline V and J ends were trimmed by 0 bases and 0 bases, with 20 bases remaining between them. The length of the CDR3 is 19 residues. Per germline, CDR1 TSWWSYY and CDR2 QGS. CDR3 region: CALGELPVYSFRNTDKLIF. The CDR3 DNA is TGTGCTCTTGGGGAACTGCCGGTCTACAGTTTCCGGAACACCGATAAACTCATCTTT.

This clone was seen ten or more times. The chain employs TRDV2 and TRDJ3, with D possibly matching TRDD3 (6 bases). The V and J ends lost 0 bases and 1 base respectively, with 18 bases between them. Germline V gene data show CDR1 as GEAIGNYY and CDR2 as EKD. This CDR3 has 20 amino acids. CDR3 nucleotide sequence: TGTGCCTGTGACACCGGCCCTATGGGGGGCCCTTCCTGGGACACCCGACAGATGTTTTTC. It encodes CACDTGPMGGPSWDTRQMFF.

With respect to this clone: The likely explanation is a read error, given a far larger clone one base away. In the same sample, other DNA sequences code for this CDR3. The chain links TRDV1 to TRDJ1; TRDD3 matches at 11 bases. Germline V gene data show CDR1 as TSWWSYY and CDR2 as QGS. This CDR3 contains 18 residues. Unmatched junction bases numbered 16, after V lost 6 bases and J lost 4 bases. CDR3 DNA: TGTGCTCTTGGAGACCACGAACTGGGGGATAGTGGAAACGATAAACTCATCTTT. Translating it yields CALGDHELGDSGNDKLIF.

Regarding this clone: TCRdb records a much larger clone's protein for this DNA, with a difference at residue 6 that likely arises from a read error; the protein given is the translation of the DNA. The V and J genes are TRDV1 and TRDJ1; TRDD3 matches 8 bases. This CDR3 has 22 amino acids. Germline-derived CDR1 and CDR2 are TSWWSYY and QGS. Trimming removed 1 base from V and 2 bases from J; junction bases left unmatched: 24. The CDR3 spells CALGERPYAGALVVGDTDKLIF. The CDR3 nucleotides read TGTGCTCTTGGGGAACGGCCCTACGCTGGTGCTTTAGTAGTGGGGGATACCGATAAACTCATCTTT.

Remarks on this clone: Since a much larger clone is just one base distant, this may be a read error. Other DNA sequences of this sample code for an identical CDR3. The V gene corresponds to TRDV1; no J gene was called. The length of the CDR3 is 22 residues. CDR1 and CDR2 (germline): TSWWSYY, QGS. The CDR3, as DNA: TGTGCTCTTGGGGAAGAAGTGCCTATGCCCCTTCTGACTCTAGCTTTGACAGCACAGCTCTTCTTT. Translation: CALGEEVPMPLLTLALTAQLFF.

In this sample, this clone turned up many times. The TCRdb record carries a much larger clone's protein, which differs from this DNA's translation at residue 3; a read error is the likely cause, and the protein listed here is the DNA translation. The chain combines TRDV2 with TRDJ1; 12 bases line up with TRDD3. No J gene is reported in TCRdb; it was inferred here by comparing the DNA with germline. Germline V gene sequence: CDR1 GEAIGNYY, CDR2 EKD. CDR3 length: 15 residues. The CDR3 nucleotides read TGTGCCCGTGACACCACTGGGGGATACCCACATGCACTCATCTTT. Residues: CARDTTGGYPHALIF.

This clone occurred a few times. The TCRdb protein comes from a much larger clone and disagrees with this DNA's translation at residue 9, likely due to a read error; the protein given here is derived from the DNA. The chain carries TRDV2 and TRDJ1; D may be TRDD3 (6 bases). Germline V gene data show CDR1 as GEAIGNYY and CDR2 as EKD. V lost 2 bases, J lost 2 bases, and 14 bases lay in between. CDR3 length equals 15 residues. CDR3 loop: CACDKERGETDKLIF. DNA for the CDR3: TGTGCCTGTGACAAGGAGCGGGGGGAGACCGATAAACTCATCTTT.

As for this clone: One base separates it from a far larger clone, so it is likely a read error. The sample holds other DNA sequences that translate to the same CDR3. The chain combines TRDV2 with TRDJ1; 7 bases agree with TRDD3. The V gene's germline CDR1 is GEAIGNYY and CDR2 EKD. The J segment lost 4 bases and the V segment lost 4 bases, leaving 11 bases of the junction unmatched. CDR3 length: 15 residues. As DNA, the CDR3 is TGTGCCTGTGATACCGTTGGGGATAGAAGCGATAAACTCATCTTT. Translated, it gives CACDTVGDRSDKLIF.

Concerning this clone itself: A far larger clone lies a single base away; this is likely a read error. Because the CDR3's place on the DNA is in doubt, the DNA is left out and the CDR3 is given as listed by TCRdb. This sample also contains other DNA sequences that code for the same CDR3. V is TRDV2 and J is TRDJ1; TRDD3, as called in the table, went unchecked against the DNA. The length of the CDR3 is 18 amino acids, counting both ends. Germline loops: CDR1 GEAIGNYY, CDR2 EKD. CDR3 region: CACDTVALGARYTDKLIF.

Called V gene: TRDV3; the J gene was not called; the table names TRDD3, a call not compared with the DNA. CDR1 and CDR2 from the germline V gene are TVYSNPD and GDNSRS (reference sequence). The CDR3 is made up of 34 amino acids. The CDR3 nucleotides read TGTGCCTTGTGGGAGGTGCTCTCTGGGATTATTATAAGAAACTCTTTGGCAGTGGAACAACACTTGTTGTCACAGGTAAGTATCGGAAGAATACAACATTTC. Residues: CALWEVLSGIIIRNSLAVEQHLLSQVSIGRIQHF.

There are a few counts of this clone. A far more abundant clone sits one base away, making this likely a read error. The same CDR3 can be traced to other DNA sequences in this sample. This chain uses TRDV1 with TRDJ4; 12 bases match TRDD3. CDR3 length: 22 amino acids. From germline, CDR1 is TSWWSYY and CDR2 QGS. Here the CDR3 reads CALGELPPLKSTGGYRARPLIF. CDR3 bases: TGTGCTCTTGGGGAGCTTCCCCCTCTAAAGAGTACTGGGGGATACAGAGCCAGACCACTGATCTTT.

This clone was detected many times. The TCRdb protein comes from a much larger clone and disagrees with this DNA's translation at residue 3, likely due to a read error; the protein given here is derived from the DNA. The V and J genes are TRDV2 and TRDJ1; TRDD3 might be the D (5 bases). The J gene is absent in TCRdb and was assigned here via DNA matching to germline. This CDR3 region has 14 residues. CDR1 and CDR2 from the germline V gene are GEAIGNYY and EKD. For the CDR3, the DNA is TGTGCCCGTGACACGATGGGGCTAACCGATAAACTCATCTTT. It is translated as CARDTMGLTDKLIF.

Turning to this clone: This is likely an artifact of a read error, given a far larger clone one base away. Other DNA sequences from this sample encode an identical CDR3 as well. The CDR3 DNA follows: TGTGCCTGTGACCTTCTCGTACGTACTACCGATAAACTCATCTTC. Translated, it gives CACDLLVRTTDKLIF. V usage is TRDV2 and J usage is TRDJ1; no firm D call. CDR3 length: 15 residues. Germline CDR1 GEAIGNYY, CDR2 EKD.

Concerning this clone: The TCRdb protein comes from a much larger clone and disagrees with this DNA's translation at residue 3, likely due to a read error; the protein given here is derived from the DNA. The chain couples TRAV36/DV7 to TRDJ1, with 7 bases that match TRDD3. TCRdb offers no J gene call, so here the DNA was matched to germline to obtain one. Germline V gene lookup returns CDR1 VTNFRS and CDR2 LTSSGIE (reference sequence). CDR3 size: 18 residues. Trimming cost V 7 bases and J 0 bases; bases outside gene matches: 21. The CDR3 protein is CAMMRPGDKGPYTDKLIF. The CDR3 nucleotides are TGTGCTATGATGCGTCCCGGGGATAAGGGGCCGTACACCGATAAACTCATCTTT. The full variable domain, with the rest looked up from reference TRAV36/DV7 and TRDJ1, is EDKVVQSPLSLVVHEGDTVTLNCSYEVTNFRSLLWYKQEKKAPTFLFMLTSSGIEKKSGRLSSILDKKELSSILNITATQTGDSAIYLCAMMRPGDKGPYTDKLIFGKGTRVTVEP.

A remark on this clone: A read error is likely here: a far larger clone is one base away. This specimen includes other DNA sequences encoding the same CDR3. The DNA for the CDR3 is TGTGCTCTTGGGCATAATCAAATCGTGGGCCCTAGTAGTACAAACTGGGGGATACAGGAACTCATCTTT. This gives the protein CALGHNQIVGPSSTNWGIQELIF. This chain links TRDV1 with TRDJ1; 12 bases align to TRDD3. The J gene comes from matching the DNA to germline here; TCRdb lacks it. Germline lookup yields CDR1 TSWWSYY and CDR2 QGS. V shed 5 bases, J shed 9 bases, and the junction held 34 bases outside the gene matches. The CDR3 is 23 residues long.

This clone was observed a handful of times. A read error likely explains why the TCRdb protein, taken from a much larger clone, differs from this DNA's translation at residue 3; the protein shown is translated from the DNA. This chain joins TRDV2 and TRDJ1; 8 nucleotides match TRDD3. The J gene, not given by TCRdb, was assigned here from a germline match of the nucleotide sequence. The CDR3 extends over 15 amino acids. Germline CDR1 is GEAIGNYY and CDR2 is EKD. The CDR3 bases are TGTGCCCGTGAGCGAATGGGGGATGACACCGATAAACTCATCTTT. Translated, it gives CARERMGDDTDKLIF.

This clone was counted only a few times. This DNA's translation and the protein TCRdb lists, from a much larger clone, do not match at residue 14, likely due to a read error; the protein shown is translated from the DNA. The CDR3 here is CALGDPCHLPTPWRILGESLIF. The DNA of the CDR3 is TGTGCTCTTGGGGACCCCTGCCACCTTCCTACCCCATGGAGGATATTAGGGGAGTCACTCATCTTT. This chain joins TRDV1 and TRDJ1, with 9 nucleotides matching TRDD2. TCRdb is silent on the J gene; assignment here came from matching the DNA to germline. Germline CDR1 TSWWSYY, CDR2 QGS. The V and J ends lost 3 bases and 10 bases, in that order; junction bases with no gene match: 33. The CDR3 runs 22 residues.

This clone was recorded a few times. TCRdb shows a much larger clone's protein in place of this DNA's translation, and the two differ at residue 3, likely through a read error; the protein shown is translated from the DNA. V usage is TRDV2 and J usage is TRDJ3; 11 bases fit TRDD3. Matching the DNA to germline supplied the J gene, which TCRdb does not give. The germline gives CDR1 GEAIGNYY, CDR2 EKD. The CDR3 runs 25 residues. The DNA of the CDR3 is TGTGCCCGTGACACCGTTGGGGGATACGTGGGGGCAAGAATATCGAGCTCCTGGGACACCCGACAGATGTTTTTC. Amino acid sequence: CARDTVGGYVGARISSSWDTRQMFF.

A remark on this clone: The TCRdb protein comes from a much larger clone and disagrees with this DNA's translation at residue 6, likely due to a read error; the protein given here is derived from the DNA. CDR3 region: CALGEVGFLGGYADKLIF. DNA for the CDR3: TGTGCTCTTGGGGAAGTGGGATTCCTAGGGGGATACGCCGATAAACTCATCTTT. The rearrangement links TRDV1 to TRDJ1; TRDD3 matches at 10 bases. This CDR3 comprises 18 residues. Germline V lookup: CDR1 TSWWSYY, CDR2 QGS. Germline trimming cut 2 bases from V and 3 bases from J; bases unmatched to any gene: 12.

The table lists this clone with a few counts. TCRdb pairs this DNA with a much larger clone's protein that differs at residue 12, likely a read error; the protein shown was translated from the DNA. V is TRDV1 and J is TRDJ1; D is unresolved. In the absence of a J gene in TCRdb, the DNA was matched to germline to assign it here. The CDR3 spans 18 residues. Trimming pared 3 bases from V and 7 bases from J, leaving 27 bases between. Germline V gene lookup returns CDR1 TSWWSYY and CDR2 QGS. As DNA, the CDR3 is TGTGCTCTTGGGGACCCCTTTCCCACTTACGGTGCGGAGTTTAAACTCATCTTT. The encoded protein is CALGDPFPTYGAEFKLIF.

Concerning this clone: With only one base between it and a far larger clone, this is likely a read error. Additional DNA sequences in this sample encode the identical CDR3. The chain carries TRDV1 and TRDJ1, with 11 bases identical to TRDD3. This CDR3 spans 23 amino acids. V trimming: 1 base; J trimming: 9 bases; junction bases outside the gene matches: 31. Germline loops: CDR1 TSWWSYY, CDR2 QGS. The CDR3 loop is CALGERGASYTYATLGDTRELIF. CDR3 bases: TGTGCTCTTGGGGAACGGGGGGCTTCCTACACCTACGCAACCCTGGGGGATACAAGGGAACTCATCTTT.

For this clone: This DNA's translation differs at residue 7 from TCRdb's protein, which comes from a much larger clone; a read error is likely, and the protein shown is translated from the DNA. CDR3 residues: CACDTVALGDTKYTDKLIF. The CDR3 coding sequence is TGTGCCTGTGACACCGTGGCACTGGGGGATACGAAATACACCGATAAACTCATCTTT. The rearrangement uses TRDV2 and TRDJ1; TRDD3 agrees at 13 bases. The J gene was missing in TCRdb and was found by matching the end of the DNA to germline. J gave up 0 bases and V 0 bases, and 9 bases lay outside the gene matches. CDR1 GEAIGNYY and CDR2 EKD come from the germline V gene. CDR3 length: 19 residues.

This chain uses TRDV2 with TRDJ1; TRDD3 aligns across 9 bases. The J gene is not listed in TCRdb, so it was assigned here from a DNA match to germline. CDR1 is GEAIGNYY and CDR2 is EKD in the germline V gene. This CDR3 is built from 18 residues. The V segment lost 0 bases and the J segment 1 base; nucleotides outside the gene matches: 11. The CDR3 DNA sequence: TGTGCCTGTGACACCGTTACGGGGGATACTACGGGCACCGATAAACTCATCTTT. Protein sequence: CACDTVTGDTTGTDKLIF.

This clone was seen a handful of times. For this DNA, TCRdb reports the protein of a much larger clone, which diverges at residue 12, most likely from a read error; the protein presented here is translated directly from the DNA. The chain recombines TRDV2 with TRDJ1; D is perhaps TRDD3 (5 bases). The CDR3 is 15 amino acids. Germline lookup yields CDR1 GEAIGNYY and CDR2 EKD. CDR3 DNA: TGTGCCTGTGACACCGTGGGGAGATACACCGATAGACTCATCTTT. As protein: CACDTVGRYTDRLIF.

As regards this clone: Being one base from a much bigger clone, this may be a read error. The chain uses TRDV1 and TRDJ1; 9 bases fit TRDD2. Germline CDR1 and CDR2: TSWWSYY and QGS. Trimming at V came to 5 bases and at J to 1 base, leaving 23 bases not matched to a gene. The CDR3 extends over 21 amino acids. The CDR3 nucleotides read TGTGCTCTTGGGCGATCCTTCCTACGCTACTCTGGGGCATTAGGCACCGATAAACTCATCTTT. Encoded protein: CALGRSFLRYSGALGTDKLIF.

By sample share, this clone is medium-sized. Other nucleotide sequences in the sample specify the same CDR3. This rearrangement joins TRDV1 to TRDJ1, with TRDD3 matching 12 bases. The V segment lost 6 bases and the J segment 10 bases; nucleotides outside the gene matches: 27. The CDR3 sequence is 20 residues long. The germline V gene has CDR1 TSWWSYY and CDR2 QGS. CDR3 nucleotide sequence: TGTGCTCTTGGAGGGCCAGGACCTAAAACTGGGGGATACAAAAATTCGGGACTCATCTTT. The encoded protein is CALGGPGPKTGGYKNSGLIF.

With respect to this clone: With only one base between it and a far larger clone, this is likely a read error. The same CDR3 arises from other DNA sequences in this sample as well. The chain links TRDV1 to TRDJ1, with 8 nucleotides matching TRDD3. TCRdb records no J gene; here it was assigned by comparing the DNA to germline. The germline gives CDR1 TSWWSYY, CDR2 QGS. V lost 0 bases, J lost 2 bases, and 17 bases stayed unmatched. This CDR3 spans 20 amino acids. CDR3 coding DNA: TGTGCTCTTGGGGAACTAAACCCCAACTACTGGGGGTGGAGAACCGATAAACTCATCTTT. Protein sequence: CALGELNPNYWGWRTDKLIF.